These 9 T cell receptor beta chains came from one sample sequenced in a study of cytomegalovirus exposure and HLA in healthy donors. The PCR had 60 Vbeta and 13 Jbeta primers. Sequenced by immunoSEQ multiplex PCR; TCRdb stores in-frame clones only, minus some. The data show about 180,000 clones, about 80% seen once. Sequencing used PBMCs. The receptor set was obtained from a woman aged 25 to 39 in good health and CMV-seronegative.

This clone was seen more than once but under ten times. The DNA for the CDR3 is TGTGCCAGCAGCTTGGGCAGGGGGCGAATTCAGCCCCAGCATTTT. This encodes CASSLGRGRIQPQHF. The V call is TRBV5-6, the J call TRBJ1-5, with 8 nucleotides matching TRBD1. There are 15 residues in the CDR3. Per germline, CDR1 SGHDT and CDR2 YYEEEE. The V segment lost 0 bases and the J segment 6 bases; nucleotides outside the gene matches: 5.

The chain recombines TRBV7-2 with TRBJ1-5; tentatively, D is TRBD1 (5 bases). Trimming removed 6 bases at V and 5 bases at J, with 23 bases between. The germline gives CDR1 SGHTA, CDR2 FQGNSA. The CDR3 is 17 residues long. CDR3 nucleotide sequence: TGTGCCAGCAGTAAGTGGGGCGCCGCGGGGGGAGATCAGCCCCAGCATTTT. It yields the protein CASSKWGAAGGDQPQHF.

CDR3 coding DNA: TGCGCCAGCAGCTCTACCCTCGGCGGGAGAGGTTCCTACGAGCAGTACTTC. It yields the protein CASSSTLGGRGSYEQYF. The chain is built from TRBV5-1 and TRBJ2-7, with 7 bases that match TRBD2. This CDR3 spans 17 amino acids. J was trimmed by 1 base and V by 3 bases; bases with no gene match: 13. Germline V lookup: CDR1 SGHRS, CDR2 YFSETQ. The whole variable domain, filled in from reference TRBV5-1 and TRBJ2-7, reads KAGVTQTPRYLIKTRGQQVTLSCSPISGHRSVSWYQQTPGQGLQFLFEYFSETQRNKGNFPGRFSGRQFSNSRSEMNVSTLELGDSALYLCASSSTLGGRGSYEQYFGPGTRLTVT.

The chain carries TRBV5-1 and TRBJ1-2; 7 positions agree with TRBD1. V shed 2 bases and J 8 bases; nucleotides not matched to a gene: 12. This CDR3 region has 15 residues. The germline gives CDR1 SGHRS, CDR2 YFSETQ. The CDR3 loop is CASSFRPTGLDGYTF. Here the CDR3 DNA reads TGCGCCAGCAGCTTCAGGCCGACAGGGTTGGACGGCTACACCTTC.

The CDR3 here is CASSSGVGSYNEQFF. CDR3 sequence (DNA): TGTGCCAGCAGCTCCGGGGTCGGCTCCTACAATGAGCAGTTCTTC. The V and J genes are TRBV6-5 and TRBJ2-1; possible D gene TRBD2, 5 bases. V was cut by 6 bases and J by 0 bases, with 12 bases left in between. The CDR3 length is 15 residues. Germline loops: CDR1 MNHEY, CDR2 SVGAGI.

This CDR3 reads CSVPGPGQETQYF. CDR3 nucleotide sequence: TGCAGCGTTCCGGGTCCCGGGCAAGAGACCCAGTACTTC. This sequence joins TRBV29-1 and TRBJ2-5; D gene uncertain. This CDR3 is built from 13 residues. V lost 5 bases and J 2 bases, leaving 12 bases between the germline ends. CDR1 is SQVTM, CDR2 ANQGSEA, per germline.

This chain uses TRBV6-5 with TRBJ1-5; 11 positions agree with TRBD1. Germline-derived CDR1 and CDR2 are MNHEY and SVGAGI. J was trimmed by 4 bases and V by 4 bases; bases with no gene match: 3. The CDR3 consists of 15 residues. The CDR3 DNA is TGTGCCAGCAGTTCGGACAGGGGGCCGAATCAGCCCCAGCATTTT. Its translation is CASSSDRGPNQPQHF.

The V and J genes are TRBV9 and TRBJ2-3; the match to TRBD2 covers 10 bases. Trimming cost V 2 bases and J 2 bases; bases outside gene matches: 5. This CDR3 contains 16 residues. CDR1 and CDR2 from the germline V gene are SGDLS and YYNGEE. CDR3 sequence (DNA): TGTGCCAGCAGCGTGGGTACTAGCGGGGCCACAGATACGCAGTATTTT. Its translation is CASSVGTSGATDTQYF.

This CDR3 reads CASSFSDSNTGELFF. The CDR3 DNA reads as TGTGCCAGCAGCTTTTCCGACTCGAACACCGGGGAGCTGTTTTTT. J is TRBJ2-2 and V is TRBV2; D gene uncertain. The CDR3 extends over 15 amino acids. Germline-derived CDR1 and CDR2 are SNHLY and FYNNEI. The V end lost 6 bases, the J end lost 0 bases, and 11 bases lay between the germline ends.